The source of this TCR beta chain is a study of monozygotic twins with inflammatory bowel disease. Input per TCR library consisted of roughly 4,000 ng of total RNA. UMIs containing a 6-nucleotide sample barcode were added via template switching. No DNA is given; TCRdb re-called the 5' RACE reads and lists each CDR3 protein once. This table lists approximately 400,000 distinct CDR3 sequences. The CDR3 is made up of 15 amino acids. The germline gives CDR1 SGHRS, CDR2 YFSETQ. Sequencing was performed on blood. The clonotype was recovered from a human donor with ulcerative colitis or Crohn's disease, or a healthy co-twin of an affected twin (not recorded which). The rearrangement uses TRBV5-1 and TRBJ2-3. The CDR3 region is CASSLASGAQDTQYF.